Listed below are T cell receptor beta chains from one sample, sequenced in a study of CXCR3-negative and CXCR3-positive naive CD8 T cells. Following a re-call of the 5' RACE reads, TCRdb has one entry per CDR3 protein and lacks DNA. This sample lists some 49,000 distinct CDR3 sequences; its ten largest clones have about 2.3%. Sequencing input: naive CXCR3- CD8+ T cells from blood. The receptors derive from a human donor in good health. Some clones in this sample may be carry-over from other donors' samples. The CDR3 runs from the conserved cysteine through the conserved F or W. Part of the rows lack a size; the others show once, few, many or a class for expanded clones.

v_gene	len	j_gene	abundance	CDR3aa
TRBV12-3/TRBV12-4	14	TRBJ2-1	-	CASSTRALYNEQFF
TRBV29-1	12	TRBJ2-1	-	CSVEENPQGRIF
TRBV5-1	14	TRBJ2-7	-	CASSVTTGAYEQYF
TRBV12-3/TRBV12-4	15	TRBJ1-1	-	CASRAYGQGATEAFF
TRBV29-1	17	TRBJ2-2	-	CSVEEASGRESTGELFF
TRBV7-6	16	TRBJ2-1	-	CASSSLAGGLLNEQFF
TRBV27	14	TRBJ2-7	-	CASSSSPWGAEQYF
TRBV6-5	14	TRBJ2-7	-	CASSYGLVNYEQYF
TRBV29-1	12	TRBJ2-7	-	CSVEDGSYEQYF
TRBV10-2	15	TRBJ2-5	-	CATTGLAGGMETQYF
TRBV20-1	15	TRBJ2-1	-	CSARDDRGPYNEQFF
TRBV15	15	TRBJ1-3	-	CATSGGKYSGNTIYF
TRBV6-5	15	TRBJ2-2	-	CASSYSIGDTGELFF
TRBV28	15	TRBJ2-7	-	CASSFSGTGGGEQYF
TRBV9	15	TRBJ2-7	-	CASSVEVGSTYEQYF
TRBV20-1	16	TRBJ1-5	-	CSARELGRNSNQPQHF
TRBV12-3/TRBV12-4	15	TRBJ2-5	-	CASSLTRRPGETQYF
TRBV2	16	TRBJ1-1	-	CASCKREGEGNTEAFF
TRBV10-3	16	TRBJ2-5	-	CAISESEDSIQETQYF
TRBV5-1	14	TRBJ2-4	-	CASSLVPEGDIQYF
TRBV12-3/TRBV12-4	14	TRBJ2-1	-	CASSWDSSYNEQFF
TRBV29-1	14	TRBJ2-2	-	CSVVGGARTGELFF
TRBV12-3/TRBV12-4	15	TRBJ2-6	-	CASKDLGTGDNVLTF
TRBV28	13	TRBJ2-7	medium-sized	CASSLTGVYEQYF
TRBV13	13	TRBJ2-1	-	CASSPGLADEQFF
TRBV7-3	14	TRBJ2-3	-	CASSPPTGADTQYF
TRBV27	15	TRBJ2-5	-	CASSGSGRLGETQYF
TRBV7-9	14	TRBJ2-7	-	CASSAPKDPYEQYF
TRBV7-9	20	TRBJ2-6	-	CASSLDDYKRTPSGANVLTF
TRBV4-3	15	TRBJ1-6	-	CASSPARTENSPLHF
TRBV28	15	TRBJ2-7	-	CASSLTLLANYEQYF
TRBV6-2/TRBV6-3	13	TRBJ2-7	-	CASSYRRGYEQYF
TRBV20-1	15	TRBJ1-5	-	CSASSADSSNQPQHF
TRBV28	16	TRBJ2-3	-	CASSLIQGVFTDTQYF
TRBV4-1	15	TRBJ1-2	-	CASSQENTGRSGYTF
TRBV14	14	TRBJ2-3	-	CASSRQGYTDTQYF
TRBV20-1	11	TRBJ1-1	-	CSAWEDTEAFF
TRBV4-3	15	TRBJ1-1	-	CASSQDRAGYSEAFF
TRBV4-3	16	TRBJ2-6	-	CASSQDRGQGSNVLTF
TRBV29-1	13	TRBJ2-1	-	CSVDRQVYNEQFF
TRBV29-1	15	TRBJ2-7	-	CSVEGTEESSYEQYF
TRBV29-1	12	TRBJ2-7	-	CSGRTGEYEQYF
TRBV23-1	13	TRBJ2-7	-	CASSHHRPYEQYF
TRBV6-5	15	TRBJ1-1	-	CASSYVAGGDTEAFF
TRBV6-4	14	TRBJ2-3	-	CASSPTSGTDTQYF
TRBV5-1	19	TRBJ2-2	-	CASSLAVQGTLANTGELFF
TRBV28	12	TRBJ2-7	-	CASKSNSYEQYF
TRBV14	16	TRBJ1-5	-	CASSLGQDISNQPQHF
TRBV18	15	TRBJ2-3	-	CASRRTGGGIDTQYF
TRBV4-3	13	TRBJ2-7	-	CASSPWTSYEQYF
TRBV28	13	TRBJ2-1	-	CASNPLHYNEQFF
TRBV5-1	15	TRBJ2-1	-	CASKTDQLFAGEQFF
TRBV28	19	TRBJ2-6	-	CASSLIIGQGAYGANVLTF